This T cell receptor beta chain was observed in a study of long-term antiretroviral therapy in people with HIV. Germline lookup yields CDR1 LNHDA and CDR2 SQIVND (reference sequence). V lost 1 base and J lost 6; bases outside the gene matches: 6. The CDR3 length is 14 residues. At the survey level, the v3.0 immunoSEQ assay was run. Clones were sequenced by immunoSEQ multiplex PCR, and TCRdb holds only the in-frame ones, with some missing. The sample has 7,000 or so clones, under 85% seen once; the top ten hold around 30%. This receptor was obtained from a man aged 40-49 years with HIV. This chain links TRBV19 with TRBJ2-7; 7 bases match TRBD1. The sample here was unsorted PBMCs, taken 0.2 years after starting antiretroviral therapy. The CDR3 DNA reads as TGTGCCAGTAGTATAGTGGGGGACAGCGGCGAGCAGTACTTC. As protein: CASSIVGDSGEQYF.